These 21 T cell receptor beta chains share one sample of origin, sequenced in a study of cytomegalovirus exposure and HLA in healthy donors (dated by TCRdb to 2016 to 2017). Library method: the immunoSEQ multiplex PCR assay. A mixture of 60 forward primers for TCR Vbeta segments and 13 reverse primers for TCR Jbeta segments was used in the multiplex PCR. TCRdb provides this immuneACCESS table in a form limited to in-frame rearrangements. Some clones are lacking; in checked studies, under half of them reflect an unresolved V gene, and why the rest are absent is not known. The sample table records 150,000 to 200,000 clones; approximately 85% of these occur just once. The top ten hold 7.5% to 10% of the sample. The sample was PBMCs. The receptor set was obtained from a man aged 18 to 29 in good health and CMV-seropositive.

The chain recombines TRBV5-1 with TRBJ2-3, with 8 positions matching TRBD2. The CDR3 sequence is 16 residues long. J gave up 2 bases and V 3 bases, and 8 bases lay outside the gene matches. CDR1 SGHRS and CDR2 YFSETQ come from the germline V gene. CDR3 sequence: CASSSDRLASTDTQYF. In nucleotides, the CDR3 is TGCGCCAGCAGCTCGGACAGACTAGCGTCCACAGATACGCAGTATTTT. The full variable domain, in which reference TRBV5-1 and TRBJ2-3 provide the parts outside the CDR3, is KAGVTQTPRYLIKTRGQQVTLSCSPISGHRSVSWYQQTPGQGLQFLFEYFSETQRNKGNFPGRFSGRQFSNSRSEMNVSTLELGDSALYLCASSSDRLASTDTQYFGPGTRLTVL.

The chain couples TRBV9 to TRBJ1-1; D uncertain. This CDR3 region has 16 residues. Germline values: CDR1 SGDLS, CDR2 YYNGEE. The V and J ends lost 6 bases and 1 base respectively, with 19 bases between them. CDR3 protein: CASTPIGGNTNTEAFF. The DNA for the CDR3 is TGTGCCAGCACCCCTATTGGAGGGAACACGAACACTGAAGCTTTCTTT.

This chain connects TRBV25-1 to TRBJ1-1; no definite D call. Germline V gene data show CDR1 as MGHDK and CDR2 as SYGVNS. The CDR3 consists of 14 residues. Trimming stripped 3 bases from V and 0 bases from J, with 8 bases between. The CDR3 DNA follows: TGTGCCAGCAGTGACTCCAGGTTGAACACTGAAGCTTTCTTT. This sequence encodes CASSDSRLNTEAFF.

V is TRBV19 and J is TRBJ2-2; tentatively, D is TRBD1 (5 bases). The CDR3 length is 18 residues. The germline gives CDR1 LNHDA, CDR2 SQIVND (reference sequence). The V gene lost 7 bases and the J gene lost 4 bases, with 25 bases spanning the gap. The CDR3 protein is CASISSKGVIYGTGELFF. In nucleotides, the CDR3 is TGTGCCAGTATTTCGAGCAAAGGGGTTATTTACGGCACCGGGGAGCTGTTTTTT.

This chain connects TRBV19 to TRBJ1-4, with 12 bases aligning to TRBD1. CDR3 size: 16 residues. J lost 3 bases, V lost 9 bases, and 8 bases had no gene match. In germline, CDR1 is LNHDA, CDR2 SQIVND (reference sequence). CDR3 DNA sequence: TGTGCCAGCGGGACAGGGGGCACGGTTTCTAATGAAAAACTGTTTTTT. The encoded protein is CASGTGGTVSNEKLFF.

The genes are TRBV2 and TRBJ1-1, with D possibly TRBD1 on 5 matching bases. This CDR3 contains 14 residues. Germline CDR1 SNHLY, CDR2 FYNNEI. Trimming removed 8 bases from V and 1 base from J, with 14 bases in between. In DNA, the CDR3 is TGTGCCAGCGGGGGACTAGCGGGGAACACTGAAGCTTTCTTT. Protein: CASGGLAGNTEAFF.

This chain links TRBV23-1 with TRBJ1-5; TRBD1 matches at 8 bases. TRBV23-1 is designated an ORF whose function remains uncertain. The CDR3 has 15 residues. The junction had 7 bases not matched to a gene; V was cut back by 7 bases and J by 2 bases. CDR3 loop: CASNTRGRGNQPQHF. Here the CDR3 DNA reads TGCGCCAGCAACACCAGGGGGCGCGGCAATCAGCCCCAGCATTTT.

The rearrangement uses TRBV21-1 and TRBJ2-7; TRBD2 reflects the table's D call only, with no check against the DNA. TRBV21-1 is termed a pseudogene. This CDR3 contains 12 residues. CDR3 nucleotide sequence: TGTGCCAGCACGGGAATTTTCTACGAGCAGTACTTC. The encoded protein is CASTGIFYEQYF.

There are a few counts of this clone. This chain connects TRBV5-1 to TRBJ1-4, with D perhaps TRBD1 (6 bases). V was cut by 3 bases and J by 3 bases, with 12 bases left in between. Germline V gene lookup returns CDR1 SGHRS and CDR2 YFSETQ. The CDR3 covers 15 residues. CDR3 loop: CASSSPGQPNEKLFF. The DNA of the CDR3 is TGCGCCAGCAGCTCACCCGGACAGCCTAATGAAAAACTGTTTTTT.

A word on this clone: One end of the junction fails to match germline, which may point to a read error. The V call is TRBV7-9, the J call TRBJ1-2; TRBD1 matches 8 bases. Germline values: CDR1 SEHNR, CDR2 FQNEAQ (reference sequence). This CDR3 is 14 amino acids long. In nucleotides, the CDR3 is TGTTCCAGCGGCCAGGGGGCGGAGAACTATGGCTACACCTTC. This codes for CSSGQGAENYGYTF.

This clone was observed once. This chain joins TRBV6-5 and TRBJ2-7; TRBD2 matches 9 bases. This CDR3 region has 15 residues. CDR1 and CDR2 (germline): MNHEY, SVGAGI. The junction had 12 bases not matched to a gene; V was cut back by 10 bases and J by 2 bases. CDR3 DNA: TGTGCCACCACAGCGGGTAGCGGGGGCACCTACGAGCAGTACTTC. Protein sequence: CATTAGSGGTYEQYF.

The J gene is TRBJ1-1, the V gene TRBV19; no definite D call. V gave up 2 bases and J gave up 4 bases, with 11 bases separating them. Germline-derived CDR1 and CDR2 are LNHDA and SQIVND (reference sequence). The CDR3 totals 14 residues. CDR3 residues: CASSISGGSTEAFF. CDR3 sequence (DNA): TGTGCCAGTAGTATATCGGGTGGGAGCACTGAAGCTTTCTTT.

In this sample, this clone turned up once. V usage is TRBV28 and J usage is TRBJ1-2; 9 nucleotides agree with TRBD1. The trim removed 6 bases at V and 9 bases at J, leaving 5 bases unmatched. The CDR3 covers 12 residues. Germline values: CDR1 MDHEN, CDR2 SYDVKM. CDR3 sequence reads: CASSQQGASYTF. For the CDR3, the DNA is TGTGCCAGCAGCCAACAGGGGGCAAGCTACACCTTC.

This clone was observed a few times. This chain joins TRBV2 and TRBJ2-5; D might be TRBD1 (6 bases). The CDR3 is 16 residues long. Germline V lookup: CDR1 SNHLY, CDR2 FYNNEI. Trimming shortened V by 6 bases and J by 2 bases, and 19 bases separated the two germline ends. CDR3 residues: CASSGYRAALQETQYF. CDR3 in DNA: TGTGCCAGCAGCGGATACAGGGCTGCCCTTCAAGAGACCCAGTACTTC.

This sequence joins TRBV14 and TRBJ1-1; 7 nucleotides line up with TRBD1. V lost 0 bases and J lost 7; bases outside the gene matches: 5. This CDR3 comprises 14 residues. Per the germline V gene, CDR1 is SGHDN and CDR2 is FVKESK. The CDR3 loop is CASSQEGGSDEAFF. CDR3 in DNA: TGTGCCAGCAGCCAAGAAGGGGGCTCGGATGAAGCTTTCTTT.

The chain carries TRBV9 and TRBJ2-3; 7 positions agree with TRBD2. This CDR3 has 16 residues. Germline CDR1 and CDR2: SGDLS and YYNGEE. The J segment lost 2 bases and the V segment lost 4 bases, leaving 10 bases of the junction unmatched. The CDR3 loop is CASSFTQRGVTDTQYF. The CDR3 region has the DNA TGTGCCAGCAGCTTCACACAGCGGGGAGTCACAGATACGCAGTATTTT.

The gene calls are TRBV29-1 and TRBJ1-3; 7 bases align to TRBD1. V shed 0 bases and J 9 bases; nucleotides not matched to a gene: 14. The CDR3 consists of 16 residues. Germline CDR1 reads SQVTM; CDR2 reads ANQGSEA. The CDR3 coding sequence is TGCAGCGTTGAAGATGGGGACAGCACCACCGGAGGCACCATATATTTT. It is translated as CSVEDGDSTTGGTIYF.

The rearrangement uses TRBV5-1 and TRBJ2-5, with a weak D call TRBD2 (6 bases). This CDR3 region has 15 residues. Deletions cut 0 bases from V and 5 bases from J, with 14 bases between. Germline loops: CDR1 SGHRS, CDR2 YFSETQ. The CDR3, as DNA: TGCGCCAGCAGCTTGGGCTATAGCGGTCGGGAGACCCAGTACTTC. Its protein product is CASSLGYSGRETQYF.

The CDR3 spells CASSTSSPVDTQYF. The CDR3 nucleotides are TGCGCCAGCAGCACTAGCAGCCCCGTGGATACGCAGTATTTT. The chain joins TRBV5-1 to TRBJ2-3, with a weak D call TRBD2 (6 bases). This CDR3 contains 14 residues. Trimming pared 4 bases from V and 6 bases from J, leaving 15 bases between. In germline, CDR1 is SGHRS, CDR2 YFSETQ.

The chain combines TRBV4-2 with TRBJ2-5; a weak D match, TRBD2 (5 bases). Germline V gene data show CDR1 as LGHNA and CDR2 as YNFKEQ. Deletions cut 4 bases from V and 3 bases from J, with 9 bases between. The CDR3 runs to 13 residues. The CDR3: CASSRGSEETQYF. The CDR3 DNA follows: TGTGCCAGCAGCCGCGGGTCGGAAGAGACCCAGTACTTC.

This chain connects TRBV7-8 to TRBJ2-7; 9 bases map to TRBD2. Germline V gene sequence: CDR1 SGHVS, CDR2 FQNEAQ. The CDR3 contains 15 residues. V was clipped by 5 bases and J by 5 bases; unmatched bases: 10. CDR3 region: CASSQTRGGLNEQYF. The CDR3 DNA reads TGTGCCAGCAGCCAGACGCGGGGGGGCCTGAACGAGCAGTACTTC.